The clone carrying this T cell receptor beta chain was observed many times. The target antigen is unknown. Patients newly diagnosed with hyperthyroidism, under 2 months' duration, were aged 18 to 65, the study reports. These data belong to a study of Graves' ophthalmopathy and Graves' hyperthyroidism. Study-wide results and caveats: Among expanded thyroid clonotypes above 0.001 frequency, most also occurred in blood.

TCR beta CDR3 regions were amplified from RNA transcripts. Second-round multiplex PCR came after a first-round RT-PCR that employed HTBI primers. TCRdb independently ran MiXCR on the multiplex PCR reads; one entry per CDR3 protein. The table shows 300,000 to 450,000 distinct CDR3 sequences, with about 15% occurring only once. The source of this sequence is an adult woman with stable Graves' hyperthyroidism. Sequencing input: peripheral blood.

The CDR3 region is CASSPDPGLAYGYTF. The CDR3 region has the DNA TGTGCCAGCAGTCCAGATCCGGGACTGGCCTATGGCTACACCTTC. The J gene is TRBJ1-2, the V gene TRBV7-2, with a tentative D call TRBD1 (5 bases). Germline CDR1 SGHTA, CDR2 FQGNSA. CDR3 length: 15 amino acids. With 6 bases removed from V and 4 bases from J, the gap between germline ends came to 18 bases.